One and the same sample provided the 27 T cell receptor beta chains below, sequenced in a study of blood T cell repertoires in COVID-19. Profiling relied on immunoSEQ multiplex PCR, and the TCRdb table lists in-frame clones only, not all of them. The table lists about 93,000 clones, 90% of them singletons. Sequences were obtained from peripheral blood. The origin of the receptors is a human donor with active COVID-19. The donor label of this sample is uncertain.

This chain links TRBV18 with TRBJ2-5; TRBD2 agrees at 9 bases. V dropped 3 bases and J dropped 2; count of bases not matched to a gene: 7. This CDR3 contains 16 residues. Germline values: CDR1 KGHSH, CDR2 LQKENI. CDR3 protein: CASSPNSGGHQETQYF. CDR3 DNA: TGTGCCAGCTCACCCAACAGCGGGGGGCATCAAGAGACCCAGTACTTC.

The V call is TRBV5-1, the J call TRBJ2-1; TRBD2 matches at 13 bases. Trimming removed 2 bases from V and 3 bases from J; junction bases left unmatched: 11. Germline V gives CDR1 SGHRS, CDR2 YFSETQ. This CDR3 spans 19 amino acids. CDR3 residues: CASSFRTSGGATGYNEQFF. CDR3 DNA: TGCGCCAGCAGCTTTAGAACTAGCGGGGGGGCTACGGGCTACAATGAGCAGTTCTTC.

The rearrangement uses TRBV30 and TRBJ2-2; 13 bases line up with TRBD2. Trimming took 8 bases from V and 4 from J; bases not matched to a gene: 13. Germline loops: CDR1 GTSNPN, CDR2 SVGIG (reference sequence). The CDR3 consists of 17 residues. The CDR3 DNA reads TGTGCCCAGGACCCGGGACTAGCGGGGCTGGGCACCGGGGAGCTGTTTTTT. This codes for CAQDPGLAGLGTGELFF.

The chain carries TRBV29-1 and TRBJ2-7, with D possibly being TRBD2 (5 bases). V lost 7 bases to trimming and J lost 3 bases, with 22 bases between them. Germline V gene data show CDR1 as SQVTM and CDR2 as ANQGSEA. CDR3 length: 15 residues. The CDR3 reads CSAAGEPGGLYEQYF. The CDR3 bases are TGCAGCGCTGCAGGTGAACCCGGCGGGCTCTACGAGCAGTACTTC.

The chain carries TRBV9 and TRBJ1-2; D possibly corresponds to TRBD1 (5 bases). Germline V CDR1 and CDR2: SGDLS, YYNGEE. The CDR3 length is 16 residues. Trimming removed 6 bases from V and 2 bases from J, with 20 bases in between. The CDR3 reads CASNRGQDQSNYGYTF. The CDR3, as DNA: TGTGCCAGCAATCGAGGACAAGACCAGTCCAACTATGGCTACACCTTC. Full variable domain (outside the CDR3, taken from reference TRBV9 and TRBJ1-2): DSGVTQTPKHLITATGQRVTLRCSPRSGDLSVYWYQQSLDQGLQFLIQYYNGEERAKGNILERFSAQQFPDLHSELNLSSLELGDSALYFCASNRGQDQSNYGYTFGSGTRLTVV.

The chain couples TRBV6-2 or TRBV6-3 to TRBJ2-5; D is unresolved. CDR1 and CDR2 from the germline V gene are MNHEY and SVGEGT. V was pared by 2 bases and J by 3 bases, with 4 bases between. The CDR3 length is 12 residues. CDR3 sequence: CASSYPEETQYF. DNA for the CDR3: TGTGCCAGCAGTTACCCCGAAGAGACCCAGTACTTC.

This clone was recorded once. The chain joins TRBV7-2 to TRBJ1-1, with a possible D match to TRBD1 (6 bases). The germline CDR1 and CDR2 sequences are SGHTA and FQGNSA. The CDR3 consists of 14 residues. Trimming stripped 5 bases from V and 0 bases from J, with 10 bases between. CDR3 nucleotides: TGTGCCAGCAGCCTGCCAGGGGTGAACACTGAAGCTTTCTTT. This encodes CASSLPGVNTEAFF. Drawing the rest from reference TRBV7-2 and TRBJ1-1, the complete variable domain is GAGVSQSPSNKVTEKGKDVELRCDPISGHTALYWYRQSLGQGLEFLIYFQGNSAPDKSGLPSDRFSAERTGGSVSTLTIQRTQQEDSAVYLCASSLPGVNTEAFFGQGTRLTVV.

The chain is built from TRBV6-5 and TRBJ1-4; weak D call: TRBD1 (5 bases). Trimming shortened V by 6 bases and J by 6 bases, and 14 bases separated the two germline ends. CDR1 and CDR2 from the germline V gene are MNHEY and SVGAGI. The CDR3 runs to 14 residues. The CDR3: CASSSGYRDEKLFF. For the CDR3, the DNA is TGTGCCAGCAGCTCAGGGTATAGAGATGAAAAACTGTTTTTT.

This clone was found once. The V gene is TRBV12-3 or TRBV12-4, the J gene TRBJ1-2; 7 bases are a match to TRBD1. The CDR3 covers 13 residues. The junction had 5 bases not matched to a gene; V was cut back by 6 bases and J by 4 bases. The CDR3 region is CASSKTGLYGYTF. DNA of the CDR3: TGTGCCAGCAGCAAGACAGGGCTCTATGGCTACACCTTC.

The chain joins TRBV11-2 to TRBJ1-1; D not resolved. The CDR3 is made up of 12 amino acids. CDR1 SGHAT and CDR2 FQNNGV come from the germline V gene. V was trimmed by 1 base and J by 8 bases, leaving 8 bases between them. CDR3 nucleotide sequence: TGTGCCAGCAGCTTAGTATTTCGGGAAGCTTTCTTT. Translation gives CASSLVFREAFF.

This chain links TRBV7-2 with TRBJ1-1; D is ambiguous. This CDR3 has 14 amino acids. The germline gives CDR1 SGHTA, CDR2 FQGNSA. The ends were cut back, 2 bases at V and 2 bases at J, with 9 bases in the middle. CDR3 loop: CASSLQRINTEAFF. The CDR3 nucleotides are TGTGCCAGCAGCTTACAGAGGATTAACACTGAAGCTTTCTTT.

V usage is TRBV27 and J usage is TRBJ2-2, with TRBD2 as a possible D gene (6 bases). V was clipped by 6 bases and J by 4 bases, with 15 bases between them. CDR1 is MNHEY and CDR2 is SMNVEV in the germline V gene (reference sequence). CDR3 length equals 15 residues. The CDR3 sequence: CASRSAGRITGELFF. CDR3 nucleotides: TGTGCCAGCAGATCTGCGGGGCGAATCACCGGGGAGCTGTTTTTT.

V gene TRBV24-1 combines with J gene TRBJ1-2; D gene ambiguous. V gave up 2 bases and J gave up 7 bases, with 7 bases separating them. Germline loops: CDR1 KGHDR, CDR2 SFDVKD. CDR3 length: 12 amino acids. The CDR3 DNA is TGTGCCACCAGTGATTCCGACTCTGGCTACACCTTC. This codes for CATSDSDSGYTF.

V is TRBV19 and J is TRBJ2-1; D is perhaps TRBD2 (6 bases). This CDR3 is 13 amino acids long. Trimming pared 2 bases from V and 7 bases from J, leaving 9 bases between. CDR1 and CDR2 from the germline V gene are LNHDA and SQIVND (reference sequence). In nucleotides, the CDR3 is TGTGCCAGTAGTATATCCGGGGGAAATGAGCAGTTCTTC. Protein: CASSISGGNEQFF.

The CDR3 spells CASSEDLAGGTDTQYF. The CDR3, as DNA: TGTGCCAGCAGTGAAGATCTAGCGGGGGGCACAGATACGCAGTATTTT. The chain couples TRBV2 to TRBJ2-3; 10 bases are a match to TRBD2. Trimming cost V 1 base and J 1 base; bases outside gene matches: 2. The germline gives CDR1 SNHLY, CDR2 FYNNEI. CDR3 size: 16 residues.

The CDR3 here is CASSLEEGQLYGYTF. CDR3 nucleotides: TGTGCCAGCAGCTTGGAGGAAGGACAGCTCTATGGCTACACCTTC. The chain links TRBV5-4 to TRBJ1-2; possible D gene TRBD1, 6 bases. The CDR3 runs to 15 residues. The V gene lost 0 bases and the J gene lost 4 bases, with 13 bases spanning the gap. Germline CDR1 is SGHNT and CDR2 is YYREEE (reference sequence). The full variable domain, in which reference TRBV5-4 and TRBJ1-2 provide the parts outside the CDR3, is ETGVTQSPTHLIKTRGQQVTLRCSSQSGHNTVSWYQQALGQGPQFIFQYYREEENGRGNFPPRFSGLQFPNYSSELNVNALELDDSALYLCASSLEEGQLYGYTFGSGTRLTVV.

The chain uses TRBV19 and TRBJ1-3; weak D call: TRBD1 (5 bases). Germline V CDR1 and CDR2: LNHDA, SQIVND (reference sequence). The CDR3 sequence is 13 residues long. Trimming stripped 7 bases from V and 4 bases from J, with 11 bases between. The CDR3 is CASNRAGGNTIYF. The CDR3, as DNA: TGTGCCAGTAATCGGGCAGGGGGAAACACCATATATTTT.

This clone was found once. CDR3 sequence: CASSPMKGVVSGNTIYF. The CDR3, as DNA: TGTGCCAGCTCACCTATGAAGGGGGTTGTCTCTGGAAACACCATATATTTT. V and J are TRBV18 and TRBJ1-3, with D possibly matching TRBD1 (6 bases). Germline assignment: CDR1 KGHSH and CDR2 LQKENI. CDR3 length equals 17 residues. The germline V and J ends were trimmed by 3 bases and 0 bases, with 15 bases remaining between them.

This clone has only a few counts. The gene calls are TRBV18 and TRBJ2-3; 7 bases are a match to TRBD2. This CDR3 region has 16 residues. Per germline, CDR1 KGHSH and CDR2 LQKENI. J lost 1 base, V lost 3 bases, and 7 bases had no gene match. CDR3 coding DNA: TGTGCCAGCTCACCCTACAGCGGGAAACGCACAGATACGCAGTATTTT. Its translation: CASSPYSGKRTDTQYF.

The chain combines TRBV2 with TRBJ2-3, with 7 bases aligning to TRBD2. Germline loops: CDR1 SNHLY, CDR2 FYNNEI. The V and J ends lost 5 bases and 1 base, in that order; junction bases with no gene match: 6. This CDR3 spans 15 amino acids. This chain's CDR3 is CASSSKAGGTDTQYF. As DNA, the CDR3 is TGTGCCAGCAGTAGTAAGGCGGGGGGCACAGATACGCAGTATTTT.

The chain is built from TRBV6-6 and TRBJ1-1; 8 positions agree with TRBD1. Germline V CDR1 and CDR2: MNHNY, SVGAGI (reference sequence). The length of the CDR3 is 15 residues. V trimming: 8 bases; J trimming: 5 bases; junction bases outside the gene matches: 13. In nucleotides, the CDR3 is TGTGCCAGCGGCCTTTCGGGCAGGGGGCGGACTGAAGCTTTCTTT. This gives the protein CASGLSGRGRTEAFF.

The V and J genes are TRBV6-5 and TRBJ2-2, with D tentatively TRBD2 (5 bases). V was shortened by 5 bases and J by 3 bases, with 7 bases between the two germline ends. This CDR3 contains 13 residues. The germline gives CDR1 MNHEY, CDR2 SVGAGI. CDR3 sequence (DNA): TGTGCCAGCAGTCACGGGGACACCGGGGAGCTGTTTTTT. It is translated as CASSHGDTGELFF.

The CDR3 region is CASSPGDSGDTQYF. The CDR3 DNA follows: TGTGCCAGCAGCCCCGGGGATTCGGGAGATACGCAGTATTTT. The rearrangement uses TRBV6-5 and TRBJ2-3; TRBD2 might be the D (5 bases). This CDR3 spans 14 amino acids. V lost 6 bases, J lost 5 bases, and 15 bases lay in between. Germline V lookup: CDR1 MNHEY, CDR2 SVGAGI.

The V and J genes are TRBV6-5 and TRBJ2-3; D is ambiguous. The CDR3 length is 15 residues. Germline loops: CDR1 MNHEY, CDR2 SVGAGI. V lost 2 bases and J 8 bases, leaving 17 bases between the germline ends. DNA for the CDR3: TGTGCCAGCAGTTACGCCAGCAGGAAGTTTGGTACGCAGTATTTT. It yields the protein CASSYASRKFGTQYF.

The V and J genes are TRBV5-1 and TRBJ2-2, with D perhaps matching TRBD1 (6 bases). Germline V CDR1 and CDR2: SGHRS, YFSETQ. Trimming left V 5 bases short and J 1 base short, with 12 bases between. This CDR3 contains 15 residues. CDR3 in DNA: TGCGCCAGCAGTCTAGGGGGTCGGAACACCGGGGAGCTGTTTTTT. Protein: CASSLGGRNTGELFF.

This clone occurred a few times. This chain uses TRBV4-1 with TRBJ1-2; 10 bases align to TRBD1. The V segment lost 1 base and the J segment 5 bases; nucleotides outside the gene matches: 7. This CDR3 is 16 amino acids long. Germline V gene sequence: CDR1 MGHRA, CDR2 YSYEKL. The CDR3 coding sequence is TGCGCCAGCAGCCAAGCCACCGGGACAGGGGTTTATGGCTACACCTTC. Translating it yields CASSQATGTGVYGYTF.

The chain uses TRBV7-6 and TRBJ2-1, with 10 bases lining up with TRBD1. From germline, CDR1 is SGHVS and CDR2 FNYEAQ. V was pared by 3 bases and J by 7 bases, with 6 bases of the junction left unmatched. The CDR3 has 15 amino acids. The chain's CDR3 is CASSLGTGVGNEQFF. The CDR3 DNA reads as TGTGCCAGCAGCTTGGGGACAGGGGTTGGGAATGAGCAGTTCTTC.